The 19 T cell receptor beta chains listed next were all sequenced from one sample in a study of cytomegalovirus exposure and HLA in healthy donors. The PCR ran on 60 Vbeta and 13 Jbeta primers. TCRdb keeps only in-frame clones here, not all; method: immunoSEQ multiplex PCR. The sample records about 210,000 clones, 82% being singletons. Sample: PBMCs. The receptors derive from a man between 40 and 49 years old in good health and CMV-seropositive.

The chain links TRBV25-1 to TRBJ2-2; D possibly corresponds to TRBD1 (6 bases). This CDR3 comprises 14 residues. CDR1 MGHDK and CDR2 SYGVNS come from the germline V gene. Trimming removed 2 bases from V and 5 bases from J, with 9 bases in between. CDR3 in amino acids: CASSEQGFTGELFF. The CDR3 coding sequence is TGTGCCAGCAGTGAACAGGGGTTTACCGGGGAGCTGTTTTTT.

This chain links TRBV18 with TRBJ1-4, with a weak D call TRBD1 (6 bases). CDR3 length equals 14 residues. Germline V CDR1 and CDR2: KGHSH, LQKENI. The ends were cut back, 2 bases at V and 8 bases at J, with 12 bases in the middle. In nucleotides, the CDR3 is TGTGCCAGCTCACCAGGGGGCTTGAGGGAAAAACTGTTTTTT. Amino acid sequence: CASSPGGLREKLFF.

The chain joins TRBV6-1 to TRBJ1-5; D is undetermined. The germline V and J ends were trimmed by 5 bases and 0 bases, with 5 bases remaining between them. The CDR3 consists of 13 residues. The germline gives CDR1 MNHNS, CDR2 SASEGT. CDR3 coding DNA: TGTGCCAGCAGTACTTATAGCAATCAGCCCCAGCATTTT. It translates to CASSTYSNQPQHF.

This clone was detected only once. The V gene is TRBV19, the J gene TRBJ2-1; 8 nucleotides agree with TRBD2. The CDR3 spans 15 residues. Germline V lookup: CDR1 LNHDA, CDR2 SQIVND (reference sequence). J lost 5 bases, V lost 3 bases, and 6 bases had no gene match. The CDR3 DNA reads as TGTGCCAGTAGTATGGGGCGGGAGGTTCACAATGAGCAGTTCTTC. Its translation: CASSMGREVHNEQFF. Complete variable domain (other parts from reference TRBV19 and TRBJ2-1): DGGITQSPKYLFRKEGQNVTLSCEQNLNHDAMYWYRQDPGQGLRLIYYSQIVNDFQKGDIAEGYSVSREKKESFPLTVTSAQKNPTAFYLCASSMGREVHNEQFFGPGTRLTVL.

The CDR3 DNA sequence: TGCGCCAGCAGCCCAATGCCTAGGAACACTGAAGCTTTCTTT. This encodes CASSPMPRNTEAFF. The chain joins TRBV4-1 to TRBJ1-1, with D unclear. V lost 4 bases to trimming and J lost 1 base, with 10 bases between them. The germline CDR1 and CDR2 sequences are MGHRA and YSYEKL. The CDR3 contains 14 residues.

The V and J genes are TRBV11-2 and TRBJ2-3; 8 bases map to TRBD1. V gave up 0 bases and J gave up 8 bases; unmatched junction bases: 13. CDR1 and CDR2 (germline): SGHAT, FQNNGV. CDR3 length: 17 amino acids. This CDR3 reads CASSLDGTGQRGSTQYF. CDR3 in DNA: TGTGCCAGCAGCTTAGATGGGACAGGCCAAAGGGGTAGTACGCAGTATTTT.

V usage is TRBV19 and J usage is TRBJ1-5; tentative D call: TRBD1 (5 bases). The germline V gene encodes CDR1 LNHDA and CDR2 SQIVND (reference sequence). Trimming took off 3 bases at V and 9 bases at J, with 12 bases between the two ends. The CDR3 has 13 residues. DNA for the CDR3: TGTGCCAGTAGTATGGCGGGGCAGGGGCCCCAGCATTTT. Translated, it gives CASSMAGQGPQHF.

V and J are TRBV19 and TRBJ2-7; TRBD2 matches at 11 bases. Germline CDR1 LNHDA, CDR2 SQIVND (reference sequence). Trimming removed 6 bases from V and 2 bases from J; junction bases left unmatched: 3. This CDR3 is built from 14 residues. The CDR3 nucleotides are TGTGCCAGTAGCCCGACTAGCGGGGCCTACGAGCAGTACTTC. It translates to CASSPTSGAYEQYF.

This chain uses TRBV27 with TRBJ1-2; D possibly corresponds to TRBD1 (6 bases). This CDR3 is 14 amino acids long. CDR1 and CDR2 (germline): MNHEY, SMNVEV (reference sequence). The V end lost 3 bases, the J end lost 0 bases, and 8 bases lay between the germline ends. The CDR3 loop reads CASSFDRTNYGYTF. The CDR3 DNA sequence: TGTGCCAGCAGTTTCGACAGGACTAACTATGGCTACACCTTC.

This chain links TRBV21-1 with TRBJ2-6; TRBD1 reflects the table's D call only, with no check against the DNA. TRBV21-1 is deemed a pseudogene. The CDR3 is 20 amino acids. CDR3 coding DNA: TGTGCCAGCAGCAAGGAAGGGAAAGAGGGGACAGGTTCTGGGGCCAACGTCCTGACTTTC. Its translation: CASSKEGKEGTGSGANVLTF.

The genes are TRBV9 and TRBJ1-5; D is undetermined. Trimming took off 0 bases at V and 2 bases at J, with 9 bases between the two ends. The germline CDR1 and CDR2 sequences are SGDLS and YYNGEE. This CDR3 has 15 residues. The CDR3 region is CASSVGPRGNQPQHF. In DNA form, the CDR3 reads TGTGCCAGCAGCGTAGGACCCCGGGGCAATCAGCCCCAGCATTTT. The full variable domain, in which reference TRBV9 and TRBJ1-5 provide the parts outside the CDR3, is DSGVTQTPKHLITATGQRVTLRCSPRSGDLSVYWYQQSLDQGLQFLIQYYNGEERAKGNILERFSAQQFPDLHSELNLSSLELGDSALYFCASSVGPRGNQPQHFGDGTRLSIL.

This clone was seen more than once but under ten times. The chain combines TRBV6-4 with TRBJ2-3, with 9 bases matching TRBD2. The CDR3 spans 12 residues. CDR1 is MRHNA, CDR2 SNTAGT, per germline. J gave up 5 bases and V 8 bases, and 2 bases lay outside the gene matches. DNA for the CDR3: TGTGCCAGCCGAGCGGGAGGAGATACGCAGTATTTT. Its translation is CASRAGGDTQYF.

The CDR3 reads CASSTPGQPTEAFF. The CDR3 nucleotides read TGTGCCAGCAGCACGCCGGGACAGCCCACTGAAGCTTTCTTT. The genes are TRBV7-9 and TRBJ1-1, with TRBD1 identical over 7 bases. Germline CDR1 and CDR2: SEHNR and FQNEAQ (reference sequence). The junction had 7 bases not matched to a gene; V was cut back by 5 bases and J by 4 bases. The CDR3 is 14 residues long.

The chain recombines TRBV6-1 with TRBJ1-2; 7 bases are a match to TRBD1. The CDR3 totals 13 residues. With 8 bases clipped from V and 12 bases from J, the junction kept 15 bases outside the gene matches. Germline V gene data show CDR1 as MNHNS and CDR2 as SASEGT. CDR3 nucleotide sequence: TGTGCCAGCTATACAGGGGATTCGGGTTACGACACCTTC. Protein: CASYTGDSGYDTF.

This chain joins TRBV21-1 and TRBJ1-5; the DNA was not used to check the table's D call, TRBD1. TRBV21-1 is a listed pseudogene. CDR3 length: 21 amino acids. Here the CDR3 DNA reads TGTGCCAGCACCTTACCCGACGCGACACCCCAGGGCCCTTATAGCAATCAGCCCCAGCATTTT. This codes for CASTLPDATPQGPYSNQPQHF.

This clone was observed once. This chain uses TRBV5-4 with TRBJ2-5; D might be TRBD2 (6 bases). Germline CDR1 is SGHNT and CDR2 is YYREEE (reference sequence). The germline V and J ends were trimmed by 4 bases and 5 bases, with 18 bases remaining between them. This CDR3 has 15 residues. The CDR3 spells CASSPGGAGPETQYF. The CDR3 region has the DNA TGTGCCAGCAGCCCCGGGGGTGCGGGACCCGAGACCCAGTACTTC.

The chain links TRBV28 to TRBJ1-2, with a weak D call TRBD1 (6 bases). V gave up 7 bases and J gave up 3 bases, with 12 bases separating them. Germline CDR1 is MDHEN and CDR2 is SYDVKM. The CDR3 consists of 13 residues. CDR3 in DNA: TGTGCCAGCACCGCCCGGACAGACTATGGCTACACCTTC. It encodes CASTARTDYGYTF.

V and J are TRBV6-1 and TRBJ2-3; 9 bases line up with TRBD1. CDR1 and CDR2 from the germline V gene are MNHNS and SASEGT. V lost 6 bases to trimming and J lost 5 bases; unmatched junction nucleotides: 9. The CDR3 is 15 residues long. CDR3 region: CASRKTGQGIDTQYF. The CDR3 bases are TGTGCCAGCAGGAAAACGGGACAGGGTATAGATACGCAGTATTTT.

The gene calls are TRBV7-5 and TRBJ2-1; whether TRBD2, the table's D call, matches the DNA was not checked. TRBV7-5 is shown as a pseudogene. This CDR3 is 14 amino acids long. The CDR3 is CARSTSPLANEQFF. The DNA for the CDR3 is TGTGCCAGAAGCACCTCCCCTCTAGCCAATGAGCAGTTCTTC.